The rows below give T cell receptor beta chains drawn from one sample of a study of cytomegalovirus exposure and HLA in healthy donors. Data came from immunoSEQ multiplex PCR; TCRdb stores just in-frame clones and leaves some out. The sample yields about 160,000 clones, roughly 78% seen once. The specimen was PBMCs. Receptors were obtained from a man aged 35-49 years in good health and CMV-seropositive. Both conserved end residues are part of each CDR3.

j_gene	v_gene	CDR3aa
TRBJ2-3	TRBV7-2	CASSLGQISTDTQYF
TRBJ2-3	TRBV7-2	CASSLRTAEDTQYF
TRBJ1-2	TRBV5-1	CASSPGQGPFYGYTF
TRBJ2-3	TRBV10-3	CAIAGDSSTDTQYF
TRBJ2-1	TRBV4-2	CASSQGRGSYNEQFF
TRBJ2-6	TRBV19	CASSIGVTDSGANVLTF
TRBJ1-5	TRBV2	CASTPSEGDQPQHF
TRBJ2-1	TRBV20-1	CSAGGVEQFF
TRBJ2-5	TRBV7-6	CASSGTAQETQYF
TRBJ1-2	TRBV13	CASSLDRLYGYTF
TRBJ2-3	TRBV10-3	CAISTSGGDIDTQYF
TRBJ1-1	TRBV7-9	CASSFYPLEAFF
TRBJ2-7	TRBV5-1	CASSLGGGAGSYEQYF
TRBJ1-3	TRBV7-8	CASSRGTRDIYF
TRBJ2-7	TRBV5-6	CASSFGTGLGEQYF
TRBJ2-3	TRBV5-1	CASSQDRAADTQYF
TRBJ2-5	TRBV15	CATSRGGTSGGETQYF
TRBJ1-2	TRBV7-2	CASSFGRVDGYTF
TRBJ1-1	TRBV7-2	CASSTPRSTEAFF
TRBJ2-1	TRBV7-9	CASSFETGEQFF
TRBJ2-3	TRBV7-3	CASSQQGVGFRPDTQYF
TRBJ1-3	TRBV7-9	CASSTDRGAGNTIYF
TRBJ1-1	TRBV18	CASSPLDRAAAEAFF
TRBJ2-1	TRBV6-5	CASSATDRPQFF
TRBJ2-7	TRBV5-4	CASSRRQGSSYEQYF
TRBJ1-1	TRBV5-1	CASSFGNRAYTEAFF
TRBJ2-2	TRBV5-4	CASSLGPSGTGELFF
TRBJ1-4	TRBV6-1	CASIGARGEKLFF
TRBJ2-2	TRBV7-2	CASSLVADGELFF
TRBJ1-6	TRBV5-4	CASSHQQGTNSPLHF
TRBJ2-7	TRBV19	CASSIVAGTTYEQYF
TRBJ2-1	TRBV10-3	CAISEAGGAHEQFF
TRBJ1-5	TRBV7-6	CASSLGGSYSNQPQHF
TRBJ1-2	TRBV6-5	CASRRTGIENGYTF
TRBJ1-1	TRBV27	CASSITGGSEAFF
TRBJ1-5	TRBV5-5	CASSLGTGHLSNQPQHF